This entry concerns a single T cell receptor beta chain. In the original workflow: Researchers report that nucleated cell counts were estimated from reference gene primer amplification. The protocol was immunoSEQ multiplex PCR, while the TCRdb copy is restricted to in-frame clones and leaves out a portion. D and trimming come from the DNA, and the V and J calls and clone size come from that table. The repertoire includes about 430,000 clones, about 87% of them detected once, and 0.7% to 0.85% sits in the top ten. The data derive from a study of blood T cell repertoires in COVID-19. The overall study: The samples span acute and convalescent COVID-19 from the United States, Italy and Spain. T cells, B-cell-depleted T cells, or PBMCs supplied cDNA or gDNA.

Patients from Seattle were sampled longitudinally, starting during active infection. J gave up 3 bases and V 5 bases, and 6 bases lay outside the gene matches. Germline CDR1 reads SQVTM; CDR2 reads ANQGSEA. The length of the CDR3 is 15 residues. The chain joins TRBV29-1 to TRBJ2-3; 12 bases agree with TRBD2. Sequencing was done on a sample of peripheral blood. This TCR was recovered from a man aged 18 to 30 with COVID-19, enrolled during active disease. CDR3 loop: CSVSKTSGRTDTQYF. CDR3 sequence (DNA): TGCAGCGTTTCAAAGACTAGCGGGAGAACAGATACGCAGTATTTT.